The 19 T cell receptor beta chains listed next were all sequenced from one sample in a study of prognosis after radiotherapy for stage I lung cancer. Genomic DNA was the source, and TCR beta CDR3 was amplified from it by two-round multiplex PCR. Primers targeting each individual TRBV and TRBJ gene were applied in first-round PCR. TCRdb itself ran the multiplex PCR reads through MiXCR, one entry per CDR3 protein. The sample contains 25,000 to 35,000 distinct CDR3 sequences, around 43% of which appear only once. Here the sequenced sample was PBMCs, taken before or after stereotactic body radiation therapy (not recorded which). Receptor source: a donor over 45 with non-small cell lung cancer.

With regard to this clonotype: This probably arose from a read error, given a far larger clone one base away. The rearrangement links TRBV5-1 to TRBJ2-5; D perhaps matches TRBD1 (5 bases). The CDR3 covers 15 residues. CDR1 and CDR2 (germline): SGHRS, YFSETQ. CDR3 region: CASNRQPRKENEQSF. CDR3 nucleotides: TGCGCCAGCAACCGACAGCCTCGCAAGGAGAATGAGCAGTCCTTC.

This clonotype showed up many times. The CDR3 nucleotides read TGCGCCAGCAGCCCCATTACCCTAGGTAATGAGCAGTTCTTC. Translated: CASSPITLGNEQFF. The chain joins TRBV5-1 to TRBJ2-1, with D unclear. Trimming cost V 4 bases and J 7 bases, with 15 bases left between them. This CDR3 is built from 14 residues. Germline V gene sequence: CDR1 SGHRS, CDR2 YFSETQ.

In this sample, this clonotype turned up many times. The chain joins TRBV27 to TRBJ2-7; TRBD2 might be the D (5 bases). The CDR3 covers 12 residues. The germline gives CDR1 MNHEY, CDR2 SMNVEV (reference sequence). V gave up 6 bases and J gave up 5 bases, with 11 bases separating them. The CDR3 is CASSRGGDEQYF. The DNA of the CDR3 is TGTGCCAGCAGCCGGGGTGGGGACGAGCAGTACTTC.

This clonotype was recorded many times. This chain connects TRBV5-1 to TRBJ2-1; 7 positions agree with TRBD2. The ends lost 0 bases at V and 8 bases at J; junction bases unmatched: 8. The CDR3 loop spans 15 amino acids. Germline V gene sequence: CDR1 SGHRS, CDR2 YFSETQ. The CDR3 loop reads CASSLEGGSVDEQFF. The CDR3 region has the DNA TGCGCCAGCAGCTTGGAGGGCGGGAGTGTTGATGAGCAGTTCTTC. Full variable domain (rest looked up from reference TRBV5-1 and TRBJ2-1): KAGVTQTPRYLIKTRGQQVTLSCSPISGHRSVSWYQQTPGQGLQFLFEYFSETQRNKGNFPGRFSGRQFSNSRSEMNVSTLELGDSALYLCASSLEGGSVDEQFFGPGTRLTVL.

Worth noting for this clonotype: With a much larger clone just one base away, this may be a read error. This CDR3 fails to terminate in the conserved phenylalanine or tryptophan, so it likely reflects a read error. V and J are TRBV5-4 and TRBJ2-7; 7 bases fit TRBD2. The CDR3 covers 16 residues. The J segment lost 1 base and the V segment lost 4 bases, leaving 11 bases of the junction unmatched. Germline-derived CDR1 and CDR2 are SGHNT and YYREEE (reference sequence). In DNA form, the CDR3 reads TGTGCCAGCAGCCAAAAGCGCCCTAGCGGATCCTACGAGCAGTACTTA. Protein: CASSQKRPSGSYEQYL.

The rearrangement joins TRBV2 to TRBJ2-5, with 15 bases lining up with TRBD2. The CDR3 extends over 15 amino acids. Looked up from germline, CDR1 is SNHLY and CDR2 is FYNNEI. The V gene end was trimmed by 6 bases and the J gene end by 5 bases; junction bases not matched to a gene: 4. The CDR3 is CASRGTSGGRETQYF. The CDR3 nucleotides are TGTGCCAGCAGGGGGACTAGCGGGGGGAGGGAGACCCAGTACTTC.

This clonotype was seen ten or more times. The chain couples TRBV28 to TRBJ2-5; either TRBD1 or TRBD2 may fit D (5 bases each). This CDR3 region has 14 residues. CDR1 is MDHEN, CDR2 SYDVKM, per germline. V lost 5 bases, J lost 4 bases, and 14 bases lay in between. DNA of the CDR3: TGTGCCAGCAGTGTCGGGACCCCTACAGAGACCCAGTACTTC. Protein product: CASSVGTPTETQYF.

As for this clonotype: A read error is the likely source, as a far larger clone sits one nucleotide away. The V and J genes are TRBV2 and TRBJ2-5; 10 bases match TRBD2. Near its end, the DNA agrees better with TRBJ2-1, so the J call may be wrong. Germline assignment: CDR1 SNHLY and CDR2 FYNNEI. The CDR3 has 16 residues. The CDR3 reads CASSEGLAGVLNEQFF. CDR3 bases: TGTGCCAGCAGTGAGGGCCTAGCGGGGGTGCTCAATGAGCAGTTCTTC.

This clonotype turned up a few times. V gene TRBV30 combines with J gene TRBJ2-7; TRBD2 matches 8 bases. V lost 3 bases and J lost 7; bases outside the gene matches: 8. This CDR3 region has 13 residues. The germline CDR1 and CDR2 sequences are GTSNPN and SVGIG (reference sequence). CDR3 amino acids: CAWRMRGAGEQYF. CDR3 coding DNA: TGTGCCTGGAGGATGCGGGGGGCGGGGGAGCAGTACTTC.

The chain couples TRBV29-1 to TRBJ1-4; D is undetermined. Trimming removed 3 bases from V and 11 bases from J, with 10 bases in between. Germline values: CDR1 SQVTM, CDR2 ANQGSEA. CDR3 length: 11 amino acids. The CDR3 DNA is TGCAGCGTTGAGAGGTCGGGGAAACTGTTTTTT. Translating gives CSVERSGKLFF.

This clonotype was counted many times. The gene calls are TRBV5-1 and TRBJ1-1, with TRBD1 matching over 7 bases. Germline V gives CDR1 SGHRS, CDR2 YFSETQ. V lost 1 base, J lost 4 bases, and 1 base stayed unmatched. The CDR3 spans 13 residues. The CDR3 coding sequence is TGCGCCAGCAGCTTGACAGGGGTCACTGAAGCTTTCTTT. It translates to CASSLTGVTEAFF. Variable domain in full (rest from reference TRBV5-1 and TRBJ1-1): KAGVTQTPRYLIKTRGQQVTLSCSPISGHRSVSWYQQTPGQGLQFLFEYFSETQRNKGNFPGRFSGRQFSNSRSEMNVSTLELGDSALYLCASSLTGVTEAFFGQGTRLTVV.

At least ten counts were recorded for this clonotype. Written as DNA, the CDR3 is TGTGCCAGCAGTAAAGCGGGGGGAGACACAGATGAGCAGTTCTTC. Translation: CASSKAGGDTDEQFF. V usage is TRBV3-1 and J usage is TRBJ2-1, with 9 bases matching TRBD2. Trimming took 6 bases from V and 8 from J; bases not matched to a gene: 11. The germline V gene encodes CDR1 LGHDT and CDR2 YNNKEL (reference sequence). This CDR3 region has 15 residues.

For this clonotype: This sequence is one base from a far larger clone and is likely a read error. The J gene is TRBJ1-2, the V gene TRBV6-4; D gene uncertain. Trimming stripped 7 bases from V and 8 bases from J, with 8 bases between. Germline CDR1 reads MRHNA; CDR2 reads SNTAGT. This CDR3 is 10 amino acids long. This CDR3 reads CASTDPGYTF. In DNA, the CDR3 is TGTGCCAGCACCGACCCCGGCTACACCTTC.

In its sample, this clonotype ranks as medium-sized. The J gene is TRBJ1-2, the V gene TRBV11-2; the D gene is possibly TRBD1 (5 bases). CDR1 is SGHAT and CDR2 is FQNNGV in the germline V gene. The CDR3 has 15 residues. Trimming took 0 bases from V and 3 from J, leaving 11 bases between them. CDR3 sequence: CASSLDATAYYGYTF. In DNA, the CDR3 is TGTGCCAGCAGCTTAGACGCGACAGCTTACTATGGCTACACCTTC.

Comment on this clonotype: One end of the junction does not line up with germline, which may come from a read error. V usage is TRBV6-1 and J usage is TRBJ2-4; 8 positions agree with TRBD1. Germline V gives CDR1 MNHNS, CDR2 SASEGT. The CDR3 is 14 residues long. In DNA form, the CDR3 reads TGCGTCAGCAGTGGGGACAGGACCGTAAACATTCAGTACTTC. Protein product: CVSSGDRTVNIQYF.

The V call is TRBV24-1, the J call TRBJ2-7; D unclear. This CDR3 is 12 amino acids long. Trimming left V 6 bases short and J 1 base short, with 6 bases between. CDR1 is KGHDR, CDR2 SFDVKD, per germline. CDR3 loop: CATSTVSYEQYF. In DNA, the CDR3 is TGTGCCACCAGTACAGTATCCTACGAGCAGTACTTC.

J is TRBJ2-7 and V is TRBV6-1, with 11 bases that match TRBD1. Germline assignment: CDR1 MNHNS and CDR2 SASEGT. The CDR3 extends over 14 amino acids. V was pared by 8 bases and J by 4 bases, with 7 bases of the junction left unmatched. The DNA for the CDR3 is TGTGCCAGCCTATCCGGGGACAGGGGGTACGAGCAGTACTTC. This gives the protein CASLSGDRGYEQYF.

This clonotype has a count of ten or more. A much larger clonotype is one base distant, so this may be a read error. J is TRBJ2-1 and V is TRBV19; 14 bases agree with TRBD2. Germline V gene lookup returns CDR1 LNHDA and CDR2 SQIVND (reference sequence). CDR3 length equals 16 residues. Trimming took 10 bases from V and 6 from J; bases not matched to a gene: 11. The DNA of the CDR3 is TGTGCCAATACTGTAACAGGACTAGCGGGAGGCAATGAGCAGTTCTTC. Translating it yields CANTVTGLAGGNEQFF.

To note about this clonotype: A much bigger clone sits one base away, suggesting this may be a read error. The chain recombines TRBV6-2 or TRBV6-3 with TRBJ1-4, with 8 bases that match TRBD1. Unmatched junction bases numbered 5, after V lost 5 bases and J lost 3 bases. The CDR3 runs 15 residues. Germline values: CDR1 MNHEY, CDR2 SVGEGT. CDR3 protein: CASSPQGVANEKLFF. Here the CDR3 DNA reads TGTGCCAGCAGTCCACAGGGGGTGGCTAATGAAAAACTGTTTTTT.